This T cell receptor (beta chain) was found in a study of Ad26.COV2.S vaccination and SARS-CoV-2 variants. Looking at the study overall: Donor was one of the participants in the Ad26.COV2.S arm of the COV1001 trial. General observations from the study: Analytic work on TCR breadth and depth might have understated the full extent of total T cell responses.

V shed 4 bases and J shed 8 bases, with 14 bases lying between them. Germline assignment: CDR1 SGHDN and CDR2 FVKESK. This CDR3 spans 13 amino acids. Concerning this clone: Its specificity is not known.

Noted treatment: some 20 received Ad26.COV2.S at low or high dose, single or two shots; roughly five received placebo; per-sample allocation not given. The study sampled participants on day 63 after the first vaccine or placebo injection. The method was immunoSEQ multiplex PCR; TCRdb's version includes in-frame clones alone and lacks a portion of them. The sample has around 340,000 clones; about 89% are singletons. The material was peripheral blood, obtained in a trial of Ad26.COV2.S vaccine versus placebo. V is TRBV14 and J is TRBJ1-2; no firm D call. The receptor was isolated from a person aged 18-60 years who received the Ad26.COV2.S COVID-19 vaccine or a placebo. DNA for the CDR3: TGTGCCAGCAGCCCCTCAGGAGTAGGCGGCTACACCTTC. Residues: CASSPSGVGGYTF.